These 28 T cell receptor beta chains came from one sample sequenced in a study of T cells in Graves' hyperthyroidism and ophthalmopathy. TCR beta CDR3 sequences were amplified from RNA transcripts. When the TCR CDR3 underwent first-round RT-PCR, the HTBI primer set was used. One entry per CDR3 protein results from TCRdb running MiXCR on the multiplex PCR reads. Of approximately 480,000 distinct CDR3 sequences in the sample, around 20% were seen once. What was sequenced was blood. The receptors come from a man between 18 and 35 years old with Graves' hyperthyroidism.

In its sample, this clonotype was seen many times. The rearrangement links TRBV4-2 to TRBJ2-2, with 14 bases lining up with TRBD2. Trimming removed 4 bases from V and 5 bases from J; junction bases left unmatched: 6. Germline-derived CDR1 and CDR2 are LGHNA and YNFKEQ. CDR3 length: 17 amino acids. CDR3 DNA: TGTGCCAGCAGCCGTGGACTAGCGGGGGGCCTTACCGGGGAGCTGTTTTTT. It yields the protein CASSRGLAGGLTGELFF.

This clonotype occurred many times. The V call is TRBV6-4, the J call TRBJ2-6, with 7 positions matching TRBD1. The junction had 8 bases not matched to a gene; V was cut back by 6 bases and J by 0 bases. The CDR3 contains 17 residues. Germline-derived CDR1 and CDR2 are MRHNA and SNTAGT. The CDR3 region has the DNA TGTGCCAGCAGGAGGGACAGCATGGCCTCTGGGGCCAACGTCCTGACTTTC. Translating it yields CASRRDSMASGANVLTF.

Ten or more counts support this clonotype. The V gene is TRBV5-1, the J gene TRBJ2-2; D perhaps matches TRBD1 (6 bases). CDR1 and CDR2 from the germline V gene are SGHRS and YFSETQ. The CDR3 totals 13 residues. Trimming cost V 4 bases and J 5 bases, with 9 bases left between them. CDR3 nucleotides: TGCGCCAGCAGCGCCACAGGGACCGGGGAGCTGTTTTTT. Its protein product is CASSATGTGELFF.

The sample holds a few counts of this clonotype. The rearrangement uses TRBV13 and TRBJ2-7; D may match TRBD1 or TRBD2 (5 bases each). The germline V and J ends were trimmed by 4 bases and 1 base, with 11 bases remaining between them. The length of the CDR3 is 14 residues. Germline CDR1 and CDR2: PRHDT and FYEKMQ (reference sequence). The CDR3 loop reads CASSSGTHSYEQYF. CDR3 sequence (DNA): TGTGCCAGCAGCTCAGGGACGCATTCCTACGAGCAGTACTTC. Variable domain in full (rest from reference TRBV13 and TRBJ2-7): AAGVIQSPRHLIKEKRETATLKCYPIPRHDTVYWYQQGPGQDPQFLISFYEKMQSDKGSIPDRFSAQQFSDYHSELNMSSLELGDSALYFCASSSGTHSYEQYFGPGTRLTVT.

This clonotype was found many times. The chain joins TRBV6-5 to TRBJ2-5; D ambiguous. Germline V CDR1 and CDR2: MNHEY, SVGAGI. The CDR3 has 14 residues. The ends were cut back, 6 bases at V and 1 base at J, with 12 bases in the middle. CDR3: CASRSLGIQETQYF. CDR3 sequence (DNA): TGTGCCAGCAGGTCTTTGGGGATCCAAGAGACCCAGTACTTC.

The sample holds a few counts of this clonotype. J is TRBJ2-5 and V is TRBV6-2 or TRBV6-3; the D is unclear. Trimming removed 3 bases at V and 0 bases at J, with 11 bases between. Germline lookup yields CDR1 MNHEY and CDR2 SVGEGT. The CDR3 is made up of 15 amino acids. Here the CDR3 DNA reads TGTGCCAGCAGTTATTGGTCGGCTAACCAAGAGACCCAGTACTTC. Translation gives CASSYWSANQETQYF.

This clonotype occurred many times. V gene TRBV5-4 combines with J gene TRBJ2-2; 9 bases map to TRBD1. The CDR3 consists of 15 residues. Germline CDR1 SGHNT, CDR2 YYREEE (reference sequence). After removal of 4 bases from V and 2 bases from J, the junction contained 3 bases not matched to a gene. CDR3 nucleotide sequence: TGTGCCAGCAGCCTGGGACAGGGCAACACCGGGGAGCTGTTTTTT. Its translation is CASSLGQGNTGELFF.

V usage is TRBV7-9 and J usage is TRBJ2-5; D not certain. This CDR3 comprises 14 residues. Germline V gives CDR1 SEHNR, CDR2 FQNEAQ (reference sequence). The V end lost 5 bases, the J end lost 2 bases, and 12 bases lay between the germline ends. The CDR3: CASSLGPSQETQYF. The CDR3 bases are TGTGCCAGCAGCCTTGGACCGTCACAAGAGACCCAGTACTTC.

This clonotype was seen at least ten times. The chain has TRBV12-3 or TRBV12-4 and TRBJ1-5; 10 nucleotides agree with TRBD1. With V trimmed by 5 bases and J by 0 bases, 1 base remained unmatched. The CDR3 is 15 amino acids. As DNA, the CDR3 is TGTGCCAGCAGTGGGACAGGGGATAGCAATCAGCCCCAGCATTTT. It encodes CASSGTGDSNQPQHF.

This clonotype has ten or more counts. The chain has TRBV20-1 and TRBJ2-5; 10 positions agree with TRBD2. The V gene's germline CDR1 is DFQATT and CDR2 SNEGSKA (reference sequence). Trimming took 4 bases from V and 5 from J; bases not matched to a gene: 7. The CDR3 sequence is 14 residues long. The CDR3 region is CSAKGAGGLETQYF. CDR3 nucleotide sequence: TGCAGTGCTAAGGGAGCGGGGGGGCTGGAGACCCAGTACTTC.

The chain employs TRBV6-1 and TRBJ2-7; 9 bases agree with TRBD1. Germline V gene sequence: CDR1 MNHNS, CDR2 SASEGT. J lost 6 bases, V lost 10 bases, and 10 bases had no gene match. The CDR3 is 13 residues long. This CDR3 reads CATTTGGFTEQYF. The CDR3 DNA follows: TGTGCCACGACGACAGGGGGTTTTACCGAGCAGTACTTC.

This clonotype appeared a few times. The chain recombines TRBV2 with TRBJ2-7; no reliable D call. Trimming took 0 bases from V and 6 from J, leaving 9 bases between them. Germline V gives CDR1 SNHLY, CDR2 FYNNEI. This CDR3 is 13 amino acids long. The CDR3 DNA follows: TGTGCCAGCAGTGAAGCGATGGCATTCGAGCAGTACTTC. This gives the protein CASSEAMAFEQYF. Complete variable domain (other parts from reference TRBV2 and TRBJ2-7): EPEVTQTPSHQVTQMGQEVILRCVPISNHLYFYWYRQILGQKVEFLVSFYNNEISEKSEIFDDQFSVERPDGSNFTLKIRSTKLEDSAMYFCASSEAMAFEQYFGPGTRLTVT.

CDR3: CASSQSGGPTGPREQYF. For the CDR3, the DNA is TGCGCCAGCAGCCAAAGTGGGGGCCCGACGGGTCCTAGGGAGCAGTACTTC. The V and J genes are TRBV4-1 and TRBJ2-7; a possible D gene is TRBD1 (6 bases). Germline V gene sequence: CDR1 MGHRA, CDR2 YSYEKL. This CDR3 is built from 17 residues. V was shortened by 2 bases and J by 7 bases, with 24 bases between the two germline ends.

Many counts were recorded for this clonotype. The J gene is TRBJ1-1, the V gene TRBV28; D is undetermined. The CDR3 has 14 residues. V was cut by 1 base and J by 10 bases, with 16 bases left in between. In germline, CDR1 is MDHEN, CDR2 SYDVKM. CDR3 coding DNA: TGTGCCAGCAGTTTATCCCCGGGCCCCCGGACAGCTTTCTTT. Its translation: CASSLSPGPRTAFF.

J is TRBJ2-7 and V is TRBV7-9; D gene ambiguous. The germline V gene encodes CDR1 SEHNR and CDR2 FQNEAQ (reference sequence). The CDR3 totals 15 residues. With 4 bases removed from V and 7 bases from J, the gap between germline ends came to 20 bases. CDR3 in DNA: TGTGCCAGCAGCTCCCGAGAAGGGATTTACGAGGAGCAGTACTTC. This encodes CASSSREGIYEEQYF.

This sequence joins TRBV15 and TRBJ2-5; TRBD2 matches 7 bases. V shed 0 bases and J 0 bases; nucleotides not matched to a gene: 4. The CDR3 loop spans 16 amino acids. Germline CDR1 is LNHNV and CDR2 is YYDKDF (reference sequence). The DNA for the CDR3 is TGTGCCACCAGCAGAGAATGGGGAGGGAACCAAGAGACCCAGTACTTC. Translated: CATSREWGGNQETQYF. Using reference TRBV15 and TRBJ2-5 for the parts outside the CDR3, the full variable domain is DAMVIQNPRYQVTQFGKPVTLSCSQTLNHNVMYWYQQKSSQAPKLLFHYYDKDFNNEADTPDNFQSRRPNTSFCFLDIRSPGLGDTAMYLCATSREWGGNQETQYFGPGTRLLVL.

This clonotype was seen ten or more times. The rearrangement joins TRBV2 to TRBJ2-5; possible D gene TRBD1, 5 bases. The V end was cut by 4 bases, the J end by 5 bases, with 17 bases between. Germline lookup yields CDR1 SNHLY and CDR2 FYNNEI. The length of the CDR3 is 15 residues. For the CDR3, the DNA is TGTGCCAGCAGTGGCGTAGGGGCCATCTCGGAGACCCAGTACTTC. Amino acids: CASSGVGAISETQYF.

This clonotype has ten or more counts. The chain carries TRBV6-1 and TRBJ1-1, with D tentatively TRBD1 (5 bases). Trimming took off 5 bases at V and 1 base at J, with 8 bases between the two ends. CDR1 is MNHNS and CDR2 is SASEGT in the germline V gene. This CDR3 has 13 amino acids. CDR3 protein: CASSLDKNTEAFF. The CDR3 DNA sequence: TGTGCCAGCAGTCTGGACAAGAACACTGAAGCTTTCTTT.

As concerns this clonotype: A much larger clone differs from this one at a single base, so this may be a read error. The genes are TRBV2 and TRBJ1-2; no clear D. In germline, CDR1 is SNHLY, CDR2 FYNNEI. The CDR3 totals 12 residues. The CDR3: CSTWGGRAGYTF. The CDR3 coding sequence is TGTTCCACCTGGGGAGGGCGAGCTGGCTACACCTTC. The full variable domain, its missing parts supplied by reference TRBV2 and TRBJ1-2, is EPEVTQTPSHQVTQMGQEVILRCVPISNHLYFYWYRQILGQKVEFLVSFYNNEISEKSEIFDDQFSVERPDGSNFTLKIRSTKLEDSAMYFCSTWGGRAGYTFGSGTRLTVV.

The chain's CDR3 is CASSYKGGSWNYEQYF. Here the CDR3 DNA reads TGTGCCAGCAGTTACAAGGGAGGCTCCTGGAACTACGAGCAGTACTTC. The rearrangement uses TRBV12-3 or TRBV12-4 and TRBJ2-7, with D tentatively TRBD2 (6 bases). CDR3 size: 16 residues. V dropped 4 bases and J dropped 3 bases, with 19 bases sitting between them.

The CDR3 nucleotides read TGTGCCAGCAACGGACTCGATAGCAATCAGCCCCAGCATTTT. The encoded protein is CASNGLDSNQPQHF. The chain joins TRBV6-2 or TRBV6-3 to TRBJ1-5, with D hard to call. Germline V gives CDR1 MNHEY, CDR2 SVGEGT. The ends were cut back, 7 bases at V and 0 bases at J, with 10 bases in the middle. The CDR3 extends over 14 amino acids.

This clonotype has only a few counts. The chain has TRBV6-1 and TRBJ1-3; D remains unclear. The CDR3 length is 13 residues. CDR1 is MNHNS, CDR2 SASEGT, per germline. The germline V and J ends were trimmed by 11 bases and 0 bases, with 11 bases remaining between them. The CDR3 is CAHPGGSGNTIYF. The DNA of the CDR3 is TGTGCCCACCCGGGCGGCTCTGGAAACACCATATATTTT.

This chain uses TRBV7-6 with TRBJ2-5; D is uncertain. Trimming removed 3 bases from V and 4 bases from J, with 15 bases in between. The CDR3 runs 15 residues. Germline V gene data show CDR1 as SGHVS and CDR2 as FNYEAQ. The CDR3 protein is CASSFSSTPPETQYF. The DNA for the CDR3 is TGTGCCAGCAGCTTTAGCTCCACCCCTCCAGAGACCCAGTACTTC. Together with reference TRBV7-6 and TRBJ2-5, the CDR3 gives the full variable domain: GAGVSQSPRYKVTKRGQDVALRCDPISGHVSLYWYRQALGQGPEFLTYFNYEAQQDKSGLPNDRFSAERPEGSISTLTIQRTEQRDSAMYRCASSFSSTPPETQYFGPGTRLLVL.

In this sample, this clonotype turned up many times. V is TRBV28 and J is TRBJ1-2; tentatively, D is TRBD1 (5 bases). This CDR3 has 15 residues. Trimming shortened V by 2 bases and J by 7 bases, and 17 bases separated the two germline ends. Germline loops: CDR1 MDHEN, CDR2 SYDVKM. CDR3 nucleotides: TGTGCCAGCAGTTTAGACGGCAGGGCCCTGGGTGGCTACACCTTC. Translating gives CASSLDGRALGGYTF.

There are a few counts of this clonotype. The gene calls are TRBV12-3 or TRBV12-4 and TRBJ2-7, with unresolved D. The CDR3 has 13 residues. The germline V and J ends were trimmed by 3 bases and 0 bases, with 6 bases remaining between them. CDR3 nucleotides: TGTGCCAGCAGTTTTCAGATCTCCTACGAGCAGTACTTC. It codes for CASSFQISYEQYF.

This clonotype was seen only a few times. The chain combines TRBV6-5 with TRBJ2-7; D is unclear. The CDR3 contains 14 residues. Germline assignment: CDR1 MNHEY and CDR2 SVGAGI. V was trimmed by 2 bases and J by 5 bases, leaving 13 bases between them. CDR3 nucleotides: TGTGCCAGCAGTTACCGTGGCCGCCGCGACGAGCAGTACTTC. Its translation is CASSYRGRRDEQYF.

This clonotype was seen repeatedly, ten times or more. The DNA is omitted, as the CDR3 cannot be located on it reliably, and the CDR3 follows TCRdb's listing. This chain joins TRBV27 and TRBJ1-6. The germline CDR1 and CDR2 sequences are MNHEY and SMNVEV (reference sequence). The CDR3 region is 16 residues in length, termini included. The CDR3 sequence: CASSSSAGIIDSPLHF.

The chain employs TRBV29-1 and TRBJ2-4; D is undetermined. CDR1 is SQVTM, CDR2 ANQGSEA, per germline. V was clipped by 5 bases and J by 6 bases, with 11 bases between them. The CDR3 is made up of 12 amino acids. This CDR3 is CSVLGRGNIQYF. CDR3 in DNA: TGCAGCGTTCTCGGACGAGGAAACATTCAGTACTTC. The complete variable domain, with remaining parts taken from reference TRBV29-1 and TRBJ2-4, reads SAVISQKPSRDICQRGTSLTIQCQVDSQVTMMFWYRQQPGQSLTLIATANQGSEATYESGFVIDKFPISRPNLTFSTLTVSNMSPEDSSIYLCSVLGRGNIQYFGAGTRLSVL.